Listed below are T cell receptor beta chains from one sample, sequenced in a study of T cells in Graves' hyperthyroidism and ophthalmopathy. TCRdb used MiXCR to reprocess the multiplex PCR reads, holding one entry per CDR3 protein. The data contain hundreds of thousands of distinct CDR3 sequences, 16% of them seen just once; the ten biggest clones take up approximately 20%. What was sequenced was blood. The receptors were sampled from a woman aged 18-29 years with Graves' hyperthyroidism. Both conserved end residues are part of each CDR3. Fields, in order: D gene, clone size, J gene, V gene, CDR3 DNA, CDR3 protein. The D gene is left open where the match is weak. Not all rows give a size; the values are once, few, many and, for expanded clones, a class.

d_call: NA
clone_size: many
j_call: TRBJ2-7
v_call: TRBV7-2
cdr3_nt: TGTGCCAGCAGTTATTCCGGTTCGGTTTACGAGCAGTACTTC
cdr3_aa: CASSYSGSVYEQYF

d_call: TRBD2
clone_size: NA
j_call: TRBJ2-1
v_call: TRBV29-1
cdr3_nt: TGCAGCGTTGAGGCTAGCGGGATCTCCTACAATGAGCAGTTCTTC
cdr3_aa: CSVEASGISYNEQFF

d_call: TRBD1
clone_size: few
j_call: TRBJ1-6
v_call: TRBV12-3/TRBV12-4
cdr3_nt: TGTGCCAGCAGTTTCGGGAGACAGGGTAATTCACCCCTCCACTTT
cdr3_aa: CASSFGRQGNSPLHF

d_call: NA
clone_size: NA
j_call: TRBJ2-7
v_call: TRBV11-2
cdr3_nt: TGTGCCAGCAGCAATACTGCGGCAGGGGTTTTGAACGAGCAGTACTTC
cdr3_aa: CASSNTAAGVLNEQYF

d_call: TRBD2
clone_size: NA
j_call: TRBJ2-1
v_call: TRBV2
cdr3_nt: TGTGCCAGCACTACGGGTGCTAGCGGGAGTTTCTATGAGCAGTTCTTC
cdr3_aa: CASTTGASGSFYEQFF

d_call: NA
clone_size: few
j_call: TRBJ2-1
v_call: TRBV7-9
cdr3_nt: TGTGCCAGCAGCAAGGGACAATGGGAGCAGTTCTTC
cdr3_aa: CASSKGQWEQFF

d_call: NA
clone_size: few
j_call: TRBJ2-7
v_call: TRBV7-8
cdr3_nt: TGTGCCAGCAGCTTACTGGGAGGCTCCGAGCAGTACTTC
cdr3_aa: CASSLLGGSEQYF

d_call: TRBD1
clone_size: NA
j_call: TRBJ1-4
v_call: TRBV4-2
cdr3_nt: TGTGCCAGCAGCCAAGTCCGCGGGACAGGGGAGGAAAAACTGTTTTTT
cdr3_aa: CASSQVRGTGEEKLFF

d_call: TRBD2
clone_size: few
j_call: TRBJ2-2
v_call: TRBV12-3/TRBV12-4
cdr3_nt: TGTGCCAGCAGGCTAGCGGGGGGGATGAACGCCGGGGAGCTGTTTTTT
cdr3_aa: CASRLAGGMNAGELFF

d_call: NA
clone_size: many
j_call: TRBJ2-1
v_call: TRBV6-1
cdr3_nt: TGTGCCAGCAGGGACAGTGGTCCCGATGAGCAGTTCTTC
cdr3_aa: CASRDSGPDEQFF

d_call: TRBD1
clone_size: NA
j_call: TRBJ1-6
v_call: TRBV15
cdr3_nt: TGTGCCACCAGCAGAGTGGGGACAGGGACCAGTCATTCACCCCTCCACTTT
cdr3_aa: CATSRVGTGTSHSPLHF

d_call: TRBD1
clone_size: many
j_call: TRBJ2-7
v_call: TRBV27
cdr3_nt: TGTGCCAGCAGCCCCGGGACAGGGATCTACGAGCAGTACTTC
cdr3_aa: CASSPGTGIYEQYF

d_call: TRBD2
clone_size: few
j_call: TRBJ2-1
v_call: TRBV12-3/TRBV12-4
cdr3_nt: TGTGCCAGCAGTTTCAGGACTAGTAGGAATGAGCAGTTCTTC
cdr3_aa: CASSFRTSRNEQFF

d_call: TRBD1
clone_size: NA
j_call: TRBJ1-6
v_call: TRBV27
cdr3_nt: TGTGCCAGCAGTTCCCCAGACAGGGGGCCTAATTCACCCCTCCACTTT
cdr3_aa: CASSSPDRGPNSPLHF

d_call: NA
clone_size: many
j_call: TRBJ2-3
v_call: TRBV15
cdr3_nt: TGTGCCACCAGCAGCGACAGGGAGGATACAGATACGCAGTATTTT
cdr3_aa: CATSSDREDTDTQYF

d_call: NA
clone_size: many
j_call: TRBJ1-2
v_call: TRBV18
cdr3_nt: TGTGCCAGCTCACCAACGGGGGGAGACTATGGCTACACCTTC
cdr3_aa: CASSPTGGDYGYTF